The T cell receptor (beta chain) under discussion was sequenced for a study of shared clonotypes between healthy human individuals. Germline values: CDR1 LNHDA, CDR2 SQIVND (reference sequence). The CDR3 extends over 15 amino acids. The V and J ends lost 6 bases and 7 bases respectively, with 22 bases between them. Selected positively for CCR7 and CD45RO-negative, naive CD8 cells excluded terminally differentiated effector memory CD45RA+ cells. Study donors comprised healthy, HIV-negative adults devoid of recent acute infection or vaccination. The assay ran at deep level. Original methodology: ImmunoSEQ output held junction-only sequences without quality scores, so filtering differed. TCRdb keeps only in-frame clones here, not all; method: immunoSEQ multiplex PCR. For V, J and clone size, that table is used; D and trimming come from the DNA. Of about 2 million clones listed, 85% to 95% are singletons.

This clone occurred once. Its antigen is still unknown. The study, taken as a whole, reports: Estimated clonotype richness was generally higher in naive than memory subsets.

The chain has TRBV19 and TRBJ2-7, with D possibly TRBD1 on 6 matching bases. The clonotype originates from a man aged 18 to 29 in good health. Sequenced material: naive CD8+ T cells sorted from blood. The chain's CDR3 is CASSPTGTGLGEQYF. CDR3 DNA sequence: TGTGCCAGTAGCCCGACAGGAACCGGTTTAGGGGAGCAGTACTTC.